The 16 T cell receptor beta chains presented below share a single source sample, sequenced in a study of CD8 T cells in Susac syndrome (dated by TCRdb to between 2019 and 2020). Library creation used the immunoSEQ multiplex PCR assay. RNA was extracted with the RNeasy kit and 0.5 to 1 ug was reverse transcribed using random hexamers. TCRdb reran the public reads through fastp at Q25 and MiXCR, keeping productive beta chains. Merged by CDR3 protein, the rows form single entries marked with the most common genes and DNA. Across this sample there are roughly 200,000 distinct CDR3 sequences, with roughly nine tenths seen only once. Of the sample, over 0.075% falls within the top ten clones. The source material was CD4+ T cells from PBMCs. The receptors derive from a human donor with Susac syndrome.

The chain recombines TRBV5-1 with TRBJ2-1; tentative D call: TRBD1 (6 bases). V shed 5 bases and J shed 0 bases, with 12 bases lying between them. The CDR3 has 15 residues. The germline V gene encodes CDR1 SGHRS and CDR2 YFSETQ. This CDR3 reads CASRYRDNSYNEQFF. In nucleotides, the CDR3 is TGCGCCAGCAGGTACCGGGACAACTCCTACAATGAGCAGTTCTTC.

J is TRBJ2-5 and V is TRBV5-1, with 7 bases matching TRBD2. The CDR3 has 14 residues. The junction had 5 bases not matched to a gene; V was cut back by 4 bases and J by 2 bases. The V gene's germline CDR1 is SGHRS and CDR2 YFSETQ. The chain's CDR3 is CASSPGTIQETQYF. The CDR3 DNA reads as TGCGCCAGCAGCCCGGGGACTATACAAGAGACCCAGTACTTC.

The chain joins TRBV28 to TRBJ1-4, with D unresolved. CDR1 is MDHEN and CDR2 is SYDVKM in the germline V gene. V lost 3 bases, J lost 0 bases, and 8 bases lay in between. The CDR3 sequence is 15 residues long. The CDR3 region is CASSLRITTNEKLFF. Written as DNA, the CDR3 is TGTGCCAGCAGTTTGAGGATTACAACTAATGAAAAACTGTTTTTT. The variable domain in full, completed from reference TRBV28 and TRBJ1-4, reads DVKVTQSSRYLVKRTGEKVFLECVQDMDHENMFWYRQDPGLGLRLIYFSYDVKMKEKGDIPEGYSVSREKKERFSLILESASTNQTSMYLCASSLRITTNEKLFFGSGTQLSVL.

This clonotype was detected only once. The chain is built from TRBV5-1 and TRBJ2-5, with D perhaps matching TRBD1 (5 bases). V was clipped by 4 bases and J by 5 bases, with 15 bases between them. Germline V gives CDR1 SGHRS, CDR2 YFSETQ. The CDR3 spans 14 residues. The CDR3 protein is CASSTAGYSETQYF. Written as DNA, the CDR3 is TGCGCCAGCAGCACCGCAGGGTATTCGGAGACCCAGTACTTC.

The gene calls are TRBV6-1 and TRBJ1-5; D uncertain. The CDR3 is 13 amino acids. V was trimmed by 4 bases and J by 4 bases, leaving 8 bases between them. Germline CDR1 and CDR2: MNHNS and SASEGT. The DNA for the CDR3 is TGTGCCAGCAGTGGGCAGAAAAATCAGCCCCAGCATTTT. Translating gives CASSGQKNQPQHF.

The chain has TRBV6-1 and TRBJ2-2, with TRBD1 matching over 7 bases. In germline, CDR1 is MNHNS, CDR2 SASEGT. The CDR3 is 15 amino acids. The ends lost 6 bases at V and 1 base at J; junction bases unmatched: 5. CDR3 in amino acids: CASRPTGVNTGELFF. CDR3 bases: TGTGCCAGCAGGCCTACAGGGGTGAACACCGGGGAGCTGTTTTTT.

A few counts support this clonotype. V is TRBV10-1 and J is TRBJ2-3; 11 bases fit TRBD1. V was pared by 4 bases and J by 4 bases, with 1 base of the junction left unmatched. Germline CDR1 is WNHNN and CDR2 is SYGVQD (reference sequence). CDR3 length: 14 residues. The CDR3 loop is CASSAGQGADTQYF. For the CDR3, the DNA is TGCGCCAGCAGTGCGGGACAGGGGGCAGATACGCAGTATTTT.

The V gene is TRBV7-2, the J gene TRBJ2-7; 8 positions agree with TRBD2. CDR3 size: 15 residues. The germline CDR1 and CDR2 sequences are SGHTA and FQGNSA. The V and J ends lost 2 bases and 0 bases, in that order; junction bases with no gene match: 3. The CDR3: CASSLWTSSSYEQYF. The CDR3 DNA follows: TGTGCCAGCAGCTTATGGACTAGCAGCTCCTACGAGCAGTACTTC. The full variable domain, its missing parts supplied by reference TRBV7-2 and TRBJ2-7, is GAGVSQSPSNKVTEKGKDVELRCDPISGHTALYWYRQSLGQGLEFLIYFQGNSAPDKSGLPSDRFSAERTGGSVSTLTIQRTQQEDSAVYLCASSLWTSSSYEQYFGPGTRLTVT.

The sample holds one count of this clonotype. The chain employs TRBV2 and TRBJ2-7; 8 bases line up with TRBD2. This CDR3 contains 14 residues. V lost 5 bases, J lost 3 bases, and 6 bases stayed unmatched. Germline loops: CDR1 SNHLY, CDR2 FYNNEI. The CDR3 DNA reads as TGTGCCAGCAGTCCTACTAGCGGACTCTACGAGCAGTACTTC. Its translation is CASSPTSGLYEQYF.

CDR3 protein: CASSAEGVREAFF. The CDR3 DNA reads as TGTGCCAGCAGCGCAGAAGGGGTCCGCGAAGCTTTCTTT. This rearrangement joins TRBV14 to TRBJ1-1; maybe TRBD1 (5 bases). The CDR3 spans 13 residues. Trimming took 5 bases from V and 8 from J, leaving 15 bases between them. Germline loops: CDR1 SGHDN, CDR2 FVKESK.

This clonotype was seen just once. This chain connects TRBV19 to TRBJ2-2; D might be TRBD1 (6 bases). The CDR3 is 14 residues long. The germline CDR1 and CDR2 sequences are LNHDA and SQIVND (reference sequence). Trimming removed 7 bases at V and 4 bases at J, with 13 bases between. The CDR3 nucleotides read TGTGCCAGTAACTGGGACACGACCACCGGGGAGCTGTTTTTT. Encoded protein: CASNWDTTTGELFF. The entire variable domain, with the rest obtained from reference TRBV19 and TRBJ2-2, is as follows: DGGITQSPKYLFRKEGQNVTLSCEQNLNHDAMYWYRQDPGQGLRLIYYSQIVNDFQKGDIAEGYSVSREKKESFPLTVTSAQKNPTAFYLCASNWDTTTGELFFGEGSRLTVL.

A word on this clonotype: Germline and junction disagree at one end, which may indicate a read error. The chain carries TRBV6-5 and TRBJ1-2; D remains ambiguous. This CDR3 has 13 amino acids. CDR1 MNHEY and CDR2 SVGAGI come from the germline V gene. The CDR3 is CASRYSADDGYTF. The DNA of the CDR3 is TGTGCCAGCAGGTACTCGGCGGACGACGGCTACACCTTC.

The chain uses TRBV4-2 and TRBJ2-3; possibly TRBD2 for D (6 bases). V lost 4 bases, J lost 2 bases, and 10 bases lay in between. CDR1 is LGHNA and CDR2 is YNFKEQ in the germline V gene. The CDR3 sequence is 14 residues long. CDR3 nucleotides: TGTGCCAGCAGCCCCGGGGGTTACACAGATACGCAGTATTTT. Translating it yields CASSPGGYTDTQYF.

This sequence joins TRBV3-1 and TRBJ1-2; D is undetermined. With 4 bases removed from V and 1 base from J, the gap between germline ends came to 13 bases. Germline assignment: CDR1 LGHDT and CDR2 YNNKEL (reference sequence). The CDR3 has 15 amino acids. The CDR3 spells CASSRQLVNNYGYTF. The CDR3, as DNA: TGTGCCAGCAGCCGTCAATTAGTGAATAACTATGGCTACACCTTC.

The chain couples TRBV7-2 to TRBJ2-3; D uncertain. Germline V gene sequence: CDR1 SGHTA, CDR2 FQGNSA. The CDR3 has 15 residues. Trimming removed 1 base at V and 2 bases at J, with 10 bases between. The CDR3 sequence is CASSLVRITTDTQYF. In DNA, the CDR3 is TGTGCCAGCAGCTTAGTGCGGATTACCACAGATACGCAGTATTTT.

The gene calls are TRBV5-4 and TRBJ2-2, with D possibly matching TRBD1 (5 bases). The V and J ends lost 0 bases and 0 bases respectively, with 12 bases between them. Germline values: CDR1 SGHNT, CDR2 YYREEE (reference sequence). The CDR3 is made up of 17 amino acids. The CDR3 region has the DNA TGTGCCAGCAGCTTGGACCGACAGCAGACGAACACCGGGGAGCTGTTTTTT. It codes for CASSLDRQQTNTGELFF.